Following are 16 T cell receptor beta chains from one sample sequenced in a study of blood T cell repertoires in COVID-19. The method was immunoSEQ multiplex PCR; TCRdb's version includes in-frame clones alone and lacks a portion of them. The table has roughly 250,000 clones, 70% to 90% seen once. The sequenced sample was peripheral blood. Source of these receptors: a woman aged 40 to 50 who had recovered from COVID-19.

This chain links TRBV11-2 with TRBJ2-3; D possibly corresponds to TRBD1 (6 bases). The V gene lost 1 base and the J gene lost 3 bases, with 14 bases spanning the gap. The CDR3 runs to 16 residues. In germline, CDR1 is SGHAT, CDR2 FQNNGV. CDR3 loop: CASSLAGALMTDTQYF. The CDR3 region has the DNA TGTGCCAGCAGCTTAGCAGGGGCCCTTATGACAGATACGCAGTATTTT.

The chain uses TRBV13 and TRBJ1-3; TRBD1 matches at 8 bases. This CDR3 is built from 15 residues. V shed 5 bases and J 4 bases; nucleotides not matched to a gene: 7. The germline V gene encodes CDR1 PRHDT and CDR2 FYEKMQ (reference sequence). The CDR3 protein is CASSVRTGIGNTIYF. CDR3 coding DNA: TGTGCCAGCAGCGTAAGGACAGGGATAGGAAACACCATATATTTT.

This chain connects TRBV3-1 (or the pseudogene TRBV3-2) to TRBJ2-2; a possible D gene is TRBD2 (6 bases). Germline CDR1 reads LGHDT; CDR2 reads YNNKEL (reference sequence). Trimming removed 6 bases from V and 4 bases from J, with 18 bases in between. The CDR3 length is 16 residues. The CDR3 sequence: CASSPPRGRSTGELFF. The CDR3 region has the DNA TGTGCCAGCAGTCCACCGCGGGGACGGAGCACCGGGGAGCTGTTTTTT.

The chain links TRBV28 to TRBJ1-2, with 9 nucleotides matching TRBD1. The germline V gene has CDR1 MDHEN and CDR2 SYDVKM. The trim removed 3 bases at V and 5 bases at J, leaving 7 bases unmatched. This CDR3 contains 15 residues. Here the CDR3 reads CASSFPGQGVYGYTF. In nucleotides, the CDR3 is TGTGCCAGCAGTTTCCCGGGACAGGGAGTTTATGGCTACACCTTC.

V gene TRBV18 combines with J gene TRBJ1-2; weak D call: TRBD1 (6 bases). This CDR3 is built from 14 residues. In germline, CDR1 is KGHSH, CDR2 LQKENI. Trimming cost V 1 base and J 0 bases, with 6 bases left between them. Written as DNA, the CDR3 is TGTGCCAGCTCACCACAGGGGGCTAACTATGGCTACACCTTC. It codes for CASSPQGANYGYTF.

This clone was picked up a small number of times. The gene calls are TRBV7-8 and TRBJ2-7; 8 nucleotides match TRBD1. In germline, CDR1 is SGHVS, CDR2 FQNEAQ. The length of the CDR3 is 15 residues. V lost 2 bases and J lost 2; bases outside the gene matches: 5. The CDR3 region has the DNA TGTGCCAGCAGCTTATCATCAGGGGGCCCCTACGAGCAGTACTTC. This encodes CASSLSSGGPYEQYF.

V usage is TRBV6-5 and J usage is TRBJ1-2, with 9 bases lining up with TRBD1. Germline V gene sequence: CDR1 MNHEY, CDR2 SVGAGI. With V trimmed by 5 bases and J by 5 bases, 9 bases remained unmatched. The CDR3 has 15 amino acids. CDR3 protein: CASSPHGQGNYGYTF. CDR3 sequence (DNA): TGTGCCAGCAGTCCTCACGGACAGGGGAATTATGGCTACACCTTC.

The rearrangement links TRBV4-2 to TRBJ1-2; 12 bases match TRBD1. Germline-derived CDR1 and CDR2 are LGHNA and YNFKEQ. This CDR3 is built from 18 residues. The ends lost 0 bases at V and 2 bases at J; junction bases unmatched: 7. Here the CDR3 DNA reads TGTGCCAGCAGCCAAGATGGGGACAGGGGGCCTTGGAACTATGGCTACACCTTC. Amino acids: CASSQDGDRGPWNYGYTF.

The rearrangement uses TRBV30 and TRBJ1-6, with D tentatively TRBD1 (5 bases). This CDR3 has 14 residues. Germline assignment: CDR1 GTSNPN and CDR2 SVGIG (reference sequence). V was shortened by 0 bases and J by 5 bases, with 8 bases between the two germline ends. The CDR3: CAWSVRRDNSPLHF. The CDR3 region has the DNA TGTGCCTGGAGTGTCCGCAGGGATAATTCACCCCTCCACTTT. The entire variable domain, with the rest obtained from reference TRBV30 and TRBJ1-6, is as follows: SQTIHQWPATLVQPVGSPLSLECTVEGTSNPNLYWYRQAAGRGLQLLFYSVGIGQISSEVPQNLSASRPQDRQFILSSKKLLLSDSGFYLCAWSVRRDNSPLHFGNGTRLTVT.

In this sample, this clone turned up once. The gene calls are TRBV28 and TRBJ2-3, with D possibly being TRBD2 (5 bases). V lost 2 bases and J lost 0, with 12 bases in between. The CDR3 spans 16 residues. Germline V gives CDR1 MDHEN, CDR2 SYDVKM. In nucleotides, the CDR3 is TGTGCCAGCAGTTTAATGATAGCGTCAAGCACAGATACGCAGTATTTT. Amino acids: CASSLMIASSTDTQYF.

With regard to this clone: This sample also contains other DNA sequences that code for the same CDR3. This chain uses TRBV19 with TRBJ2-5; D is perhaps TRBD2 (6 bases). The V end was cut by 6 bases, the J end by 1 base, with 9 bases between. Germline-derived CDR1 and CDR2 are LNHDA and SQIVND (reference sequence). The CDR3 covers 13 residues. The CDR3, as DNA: TGTGCCAGTAGCGGGGGAATCCAAGAGACCCAGTACTTC. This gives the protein CASSGGIQETQYF.

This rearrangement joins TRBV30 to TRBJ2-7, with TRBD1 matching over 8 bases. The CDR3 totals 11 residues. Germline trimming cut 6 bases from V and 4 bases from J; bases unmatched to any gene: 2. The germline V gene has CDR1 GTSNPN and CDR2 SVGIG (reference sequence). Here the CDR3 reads CACGQGYEQYF. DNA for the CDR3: TGTGCCTGCGGACAGGGTTACGAGCAGTACTTC. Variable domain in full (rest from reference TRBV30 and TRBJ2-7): SQTIHQWPATLVQPVGSPLSLECTVEGTSNPNLYWYRQAAGRGLQLLFYSVGIGQISSEVPQNLSASRPQDRQFILSSKKLLLSDSGFYLCACGQGYEQYFGPGTRLTVT.

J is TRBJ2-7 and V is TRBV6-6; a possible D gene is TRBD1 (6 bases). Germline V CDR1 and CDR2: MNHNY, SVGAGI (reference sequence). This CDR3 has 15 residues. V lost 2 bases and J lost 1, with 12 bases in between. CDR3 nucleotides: TGTGCCAGCAGTTACCCCCAGGGGCGGTCCTACGAGCAGTACTTC. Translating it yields CASSYPQGRSYEQYF.

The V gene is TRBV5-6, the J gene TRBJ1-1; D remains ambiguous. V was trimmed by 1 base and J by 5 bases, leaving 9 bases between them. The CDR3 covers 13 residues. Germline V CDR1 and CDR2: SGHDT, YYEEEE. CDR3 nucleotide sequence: TGTGCCAGCAGCTTGATTGCGGGGACTGAAGCTTTCTTT. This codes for CASSLIAGTEAFF. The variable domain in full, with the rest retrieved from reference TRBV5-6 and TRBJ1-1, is DAGVTQSPTHLIKTRGQQVTLRCSPKSGHDTVSWYQQALGQGPQFIFQYYEEEERQRGNFPDRFSGHQFPNYSSELNVNALLLGDSALYLCASSLIAGTEAFFGQGTRLTVV.

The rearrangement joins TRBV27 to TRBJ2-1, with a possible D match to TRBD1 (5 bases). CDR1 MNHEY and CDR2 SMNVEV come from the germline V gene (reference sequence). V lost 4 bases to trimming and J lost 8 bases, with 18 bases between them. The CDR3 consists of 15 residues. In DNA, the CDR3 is TGTGCCAGCAGTTCCCCACGTGCAGGGCACGATGAGCAGTTCTTC. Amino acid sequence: CASSSPRAGHDEQFF.

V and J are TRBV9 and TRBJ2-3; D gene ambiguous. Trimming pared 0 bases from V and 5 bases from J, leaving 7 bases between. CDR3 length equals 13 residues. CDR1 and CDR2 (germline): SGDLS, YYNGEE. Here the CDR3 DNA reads TGTGCCAGCAGCGTAGGAGGCTTAGATACGCAGTATTTT. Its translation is CASSVGGLDTQYF. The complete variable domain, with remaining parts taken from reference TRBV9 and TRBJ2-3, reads DSGVTQTPKHLITATGQRVTLRCSPRSGDLSVYWYQQSLDQGLQFLIQYYNGEERAKGNILERFSAQQFPDLHSELNLSSLELGDSALYFCASSVGGLDTQYFGPGTRLTVL.